The 5 T cell receptor beta chains given below trace back to one sample, sequenced in a study of regulatory dendritic cells for organ transplantation. The method was immunoSEQ multiplex PCR; TCRdb's version includes in-frame clones alone and lacks a portion of them. The sample has fewer than 8,500 clones; 55% to 80% are singletons. Antigens for these TCRs are unknown. Allogeneic regulatory or mature dendritic cells were co-cultured for roughly five days with CFSE-labeled sorted T cells at 1:10. Sequencing used memory CD4+ T cells from blood cultured with dendritic cells. Subset reported: CD45RO+ memory T cells. Receptors were obtained from a human donor in good health.

Only one count was recorded for this clone. The chain is built from TRBV14 and TRBJ1-2; a weak D match, TRBD1 (6 bases). Per the germline V gene, CDR1 is SGHDN and CDR2 is FVKESK. The CDR3 runs 18 residues. V was trimmed by 3 bases and J by 3 bases, leaving 23 bases between them. CDR3 sequence reads: CASSQLGGHLIGDYGYTF. In DNA, the CDR3 is TGTGCCAGCAGCCAGTTAGGGGGACACCTGATTGGGGACTATGGCTACACCTTC.

This rearrangement joins TRBV19 to TRBJ1-5; 7 bases map to TRBD1. This CDR3 is 15 amino acids long. Germline V gene data show CDR1 as LNHDA and CDR2 as SQIVND (reference sequence). V lost 3 bases to trimming and J lost 2 bases; unmatched junction nucleotides: 4. In DNA form, the CDR3 reads TGTGCCAGTAGTATGACCACAGGGGGCAATCAGCCCCAGCATTTT. The encoded protein is CASSMTTGGNQPQHF.

The chain employs TRBV5-1 and TRBJ2-7; TRBD2 matches at 8 bases. V lost 3 bases and J lost 1; bases outside the gene matches: 3. The CDR3 runs 14 residues. Per germline, CDR1 SGHRS and CDR2 YFSETQ. This CDR3 reads CASSYGGGSYEQYF. The CDR3, as DNA: TGCGCCAGCAGCTACGGGGGGGGGTCCTACGAGCAGTACTTC.

The chain is built from TRBV10-3 and TRBJ2-7; tentative D call: TRBD1 (6 bases). The V gene's germline CDR1 is ENHRY and CDR2 SYGVKD. The CDR3 runs 12 residues. The V end lost 10 bases, the J end lost 0 bases, and 10 bases lay between the germline ends. CDR3 sequence (DNA): TGTGCCACACAGGGTAGCTCCTACGAGCAGTACTTC. It yields the protein CATQGSSYEQYF.

This chain links TRBV7-9 with TRBJ2-7; D is undetermined. The germline CDR1 and CDR2 sequences are SEHNR and FQNEAQ (reference sequence). The V end lost 5 bases, the J end lost 2 bases, and 13 bases lay between the germline ends. The CDR3 covers 14 residues. This chain's CDR3 is CASSPQALTYEQYF. CDR3 sequence (DNA): TGTGCCAGCAGCCCTCAGGCCCTAACCTACGAGCAGTACTTC.